Following are 5 T cell receptor beta chains from one sample sequenced in a study of shared clonotypes between healthy human individuals. Only in-frame clones appear in the TCRdb table, and some are missing; sequencing was by immunoSEQ multiplex PCR. The sample has some 1.5 million clones, approximately 96% seen once. Source material: naive CD4+ T cells sorted from blood. Subset in this sample: CD45RA+ positively selected. These receptor sequences come from a man aged 30 to 39 in good health.

The chain links TRBV5-4 to TRBJ2-1; D gene unclear. The V and J ends lost 4 bases and 0 bases respectively, with 14 bases between them. The CDR3 runs to 16 residues. CDR1 is SGHNT, CDR2 YYREEE, per germline (reference sequence). For the CDR3, the DNA is TGTGCCAGCAGCCCCCCCGGCCCAAGCTCCTACAATGAGCAGTTCTTC. It codes for CASSPPGPSSYNEQFF.

V is TRBV7-9 and J is TRBJ2-7; 8 bases map to TRBD2. There are 16 residues in the CDR3. The ends lost 1 base at V and 5 bases at J; junction bases unmatched: 10. Germline loops: CDR1 SEHNR, CDR2 FQNEAQ (reference sequence). In nucleotides, the CDR3 is TGTGCCAGCAGCTTAGAACCGGGACTAGGGGCCAACGAGCAGTACTTC. Its translation: CASSLEPGLGANEQYF.

The chain carries TRBV4-2 and TRBJ2-3, with D possibly matching TRBD2 (6 bases). V was shortened by 1 base and J by 6 bases, with 14 bases between the two germline ends. Per the germline V gene, CDR1 is LGHNA and CDR2 is YNFKEQ. The CDR3 length is 15 residues. Here the CDR3 reads CASSQVDPGADTQYF. The CDR3 bases are TGTGCCAGCAGCCAAGTGGATCCGGGAGCGGATACGCAGTATTTT.

This sequence joins TRBV7-8 and TRBJ1-1, with 7 positions matching TRBD1. V lost 5 bases to trimming and J lost 8 bases; unmatched junction nucleotides: 11. The germline gives CDR1 SGHVS, CDR2 FQNEAQ. The CDR3 covers 14 residues. The CDR3 is CASSRLNRGREAFF. The CDR3 coding sequence is TGTGCCAGCAGCCGACTAAACAGGGGCAGGGAAGCTTTCTTT.

The chain combines TRBV7-2 with TRBJ2-3; D call uncertain. CDR1 and CDR2 (germline): SGHTA, FQGNSA. The CDR3 is 14 residues long. Between the trimmed V and J ends, which lost 6 bases and 1 base, there was a span of 11 bases. The CDR3 protein is CASSPWARTDTQYF. In nucleotides, the CDR3 is TGTGCCAGCAGTCCCTGGGCCCGCACAGATACGCAGTATTTT.